The clone carrying this TCR beta chain was counted ten times or more. Its target is unknown. Each single cDNA molecule received a unique molecular identifier. Using its own MiXCR run on the 5' RACE reads, TCRdb lists one record per CDR3 protein. The sample includes almost 85,000 distinct CDR3 sequences, about 12% of them seen just once. The sample originates from a study of early T cells in non-severe SARS-CoV-2 infection. Looking at the study overall: The authors sequenced bulk RNA from unsorted whole blood, leaving chains unpaired.

The CDR3 has 13 amino acids. J gave up 10 bases and V 4 bases, and 9 bases lay outside the gene matches. Germline V lookup: CDR1 SGHRS, CDR2 YFSETQ. Study observations and caveats: Private and CD4 specificities were missed by VDJdb matching, which favored anti-spike CD8 responses.

The specimen sequenced was whole blood. This receptor was obtained from an adult who was a healthcare worker with PCR-confirmed SARS-CoV-2 infection or an uninfected control (not recorded which). The chain has TRBV5-1 and TRBJ1-1, with TRBD1 matching over 8 bases. Here the CDR3 reads CASSPDTGTGAFF. The CDR3 DNA is TGCGCCAGCAGCCCGGACACCGGGACAGGAGCTTTCTTT.